The source of this TCR beta chain is a study of blood T cell repertoires in COVID-19. Study context: The samples span acute and convalescent COVID-19 from the United States, Italy and Spain. PBMCs, B-cell-depleted T cells, or T cells were the source of the cDNA or gDNA that made up the material.

Seattle-derived patients entered the study during active infection and were followed longitudinally. Original processing methods: Reference gene primers were amplified, and this amplification served to estimate nucleated cell counts. Repertoires were generated with immunoSEQ multiplex PCR, while TCRdb's copy carries only in-frame clones and drops some. That table supplies the V and J calls and clone size; D and trimming were determined from the DNA. The data contain more than 300,000 clones, approximately 89% of them singletons. This CDR3 region has 14 residues. CDR1 and CDR2 (germline): KGHDR, SFDVKD. The V end was cut by 6 bases, the J end by 4 bases, with 14 bases between.

This clonotype was sampled from a woman under 40 with COVID-19, enrolled during active disease. The gene calls are TRBV24-1 and TRBJ1-2; D not certain. The sequenced sample was peripheral blood. The CDR3 sequence: CATSSLDKAYGYTF. CDR3 DNA: TGTGCCACCAGTTCCCTTGACAAGGCCTATGGCTACACCTTC.